This T cell receptor beta chain was identified in a study of CD8 T cells in ankylosing spondylitis. Study findings and constraints: It appeared that ankylosing spondylitis blood was characterized by a TCR beta motif of fewer than 10 highly homologous variants. Clones tied to disease were said to be significantly enriched in matched ankylosing spondylitis synovial fluid.

CDR1 is LNHDA and CDR2 is SQIVND in the germline V gene (reference sequence). The CDR3 runs 16 residues. V lost 3 bases and J lost 2; bases outside the gene matches: 8. As concerns this clonotype: Its antigen is unknown.

Each CDR3 protein is one row after TCRdb ran MiXCR on the 5' RACE reads. Of roughly 230,000 distinct CDR3 sequences listed, roughly a tenth were seen once; the top ten hold 2.6%. The chain joins TRBV19 to TRBJ2-5; 8 bases are shared with TRBD2. The sequencing input was blood, either unsorted or a sorted T cell fraction (not recorded which). This receptor was identified in a male donor with ankylosing spondylitis or in good health (not recorded which). The CDR3 is CASSIKASGSQETQYF. As DNA, the CDR3 is TGTGCCAGTAGTATTAAGGCTAGCGGGTCTCAAGAGACCCAGTACTTC.